A single sample is the source of the 15 T cell receptor beta chains below, sequenced in a study of cytomegalovirus exposure and HLA in healthy donors. The PCR made use of 60 Vbeta and 13 Jbeta primers. TCRdb's copy holds only in-frame clones and misses some; the assay was immunoSEQ multiplex PCR. The sample has over 150,000 clones; roughly 80% are singletons. Sample: PBMCs. These receptors all come from a man younger than 35 in good health and CMV-seronegative.

V gene TRBV15 combines with J gene TRBJ1-1, with TRBD1 identical over 7 bases. J lost 1 base, V lost 5 bases, and 7 bases had no gene match. Per germline, CDR1 LNHNV and CDR2 YYDKDF (reference sequence). The CDR3 is 15 amino acids. CDR3 loop: CATSESGGGNTEAFF. CDR3 DNA sequence: TGTGCCACCAGCGAGTCAGGGGGTGGGAACACTGAAGCTTTCTTT.

The gene calls are TRBV5-1 and TRBJ1-2; TRBD1 is a possible D gene (5 bases). Germline V gives CDR1 SGHRS, CDR2 YFSETQ. The CDR3 is 16 amino acids. V was cut by 0 bases and J by 4 bases, with 16 bases left in between. Written as DNA, the CDR3 is TGCGCCAGCAGCTTGGCCCGAGTCTCGGGGGGCTATGGCTACACCTTC. It yields the protein CASSLARVSGGYGYTF.

This clone showed up just once. The gene calls are TRBV5-1 and TRBJ2-7; TRBD1 matches at 9 bases. The CDR3 extends over 14 amino acids. The germline V gene has CDR1 SGHRS and CDR2 YFSETQ. J lost 3 bases, V lost 4 bases, and 5 bases had no gene match. In DNA, the CDR3 is TGCGCCAGCAGCAGAACAGGGGGCCTCTACGAGCAGTACTTC. Translating it yields CASSRTGGLYEQYF. Based on the CDR3 plus reference TRBV5-1 and TRBJ2-7, the full variable domain is KAGVTQTPRYLIKTRGQQVTLSCSPISGHRSVSWYQQTPGQGLQFLFEYFSETQRNKGNFPGRFSGRQFSNSRSEMNVSTLELGDSALYLCASSRTGGLYEQYFGPGTRLTVT.

The chain recombines TRBV15 with TRBJ2-3, with a tentative D call TRBD2 (5 bases). Germline CDR1 LNHNV, CDR2 YYDKDF (reference sequence). This CDR3 has 16 amino acids. V was cut by 4 bases and J by 4 bases, with 18 bases left in between. Here the CDR3 reads CATSTPRVLGADTQYF. Here the CDR3 DNA reads TGTGCCACCAGCACCCCCCGGGTCCTCGGGGCAGATACGCAGTATTTT.

This clone was seen more than once but under ten times. The gene calls are TRBV28 and TRBJ1-2, with D possibly TRBD1 on 6 matching bases. The CDR3 length is 15 residues. V was cut by 3 bases and J by 2 bases, with 13 bases left in between. CDR1 is MDHEN and CDR2 is SYDVKM in the germline V gene. CDR3 sequence (DNA): TGTGCCAGCAGTTTGTCGGGGGGCGAGAACTATGGCTACACCTTC. Protein product: CASSLSGGENYGYTF.

As for this clone: The identical CDR3 is also encoded by other nucleotide sequences in the sample. In nucleotides, the CDR3 is TGCGCCAGCAGCCGTCGTGCGAGGGAGACCCAGTACTTC. This encodes CASSRRARETQYF. J is TRBJ2-5 and V is TRBV4-1; no reliable D call. The CDR3 consists of 13 residues. Trimming removed 4 bases at V and 5 bases at J, with 11 bases between. Germline V lookup: CDR1 MGHRA, CDR2 YSYEKL.

This clone was seen only a few times. The chain recombines TRBV4-3 with TRBJ2-1; 7 bases match TRBD2. Germline assignment: CDR1 LGHNA and CDR2 YSLEER. This CDR3 is 16 amino acids long. V shed 4 bases, J shed 5 bases, and the junction held 11 bases outside the gene matches. In nucleotides, the CDR3 is TGCGCCAGCAGCCCCCTGACTAGCCAGGCCGACAATGAGCAGTTCTTC. It codes for CASSPLTSQADNEQFF.

The chain uses TRBV27 and TRBJ2-5, with TRBD2 matching 7 bases. Trimming removed 2 bases from V and 11 bases from J; junction bases left unmatched: 5. CDR3 size: 12 residues. From germline, CDR1 is MNHEY and CDR2 SMNVEV (reference sequence). Here the CDR3 reads CASSLVGREQYF. The CDR3 DNA reads TGTGCCAGCAGTTTAGTGGGGAGGGAGCAGTACTTC.

The genes are TRBV2 and TRBJ2-3; 10 bases match TRBD1. Trimming took 6 bases from V and 1 from J; bases not matched to a gene: 7. This CDR3 comprises 16 residues. Germline V gene data show CDR1 as SNHLY and CDR2 as FYNNEI. CDR3 DNA sequence: TGTGCCAGCAGGGAGCCGGGGACAGGGGGCACAGATACGCAGTATTTT. Its protein is CASREPGTGGTDTQYF.

This clone was found once. This chain uses TRBV19 with TRBJ2-1; tentatively, D is TRBD2 (5 bases). Deletions cut 1 base from V and 8 bases from J, with 12 bases between. The CDR3 extends over 14 amino acids. Per the germline V gene, CDR1 is LNHDA and CDR2 is SQIVND (reference sequence). The CDR3 nucleotides read TGTGCCAGTAGTATAGTAGGACTGTTTCATGAGCAGTTCTTC. Its translation: CASSIVGLFHEQFF.

V gene TRBV30 combines with J gene TRBJ2-7; D not certain. V gave up 0 bases and J gave up 2 bases, with 8 bases separating them. The CDR3 runs 13 residues. Looked up from germline, CDR1 is GTSNPN and CDR2 is SVGIG (reference sequence). In DNA, the CDR3 is TGTGCCTGGAGTGTTGGCGGAACCTACGAGCAGTACTTC. This gives the protein CAWSVGGTYEQYF. Variable domain in full (rest from reference TRBV30 and TRBJ2-7): SQTIHQWPATLVQPVGSPLSLECTVEGTSNPNLYWYRQAAGRGLQLLFYSVGIGQISSEVPQNLSASRPQDRQFILSSKKLLLSDSGFYLCAWSVGGTYEQYFGPGTRLTVT.

This clone was detected only a few times. The chain links TRBV5-1 to TRBJ2-7; weak D call: TRBD1 (6 bases). Trimming removed 4 bases at V and 2 bases at J, with 13 bases between. This CDR3 spans 14 amino acids. CDR1 is SGHRS, CDR2 YFSETQ, per germline. CDR3 bases: TGCGCCAGCAGCCACCGACAGGCGGCCTACGAGCAGTACTTC. Its translation is CASSHRQAAYEQYF.

The chain carries TRBV30 and TRBJ2-2; TRBD1 matches at 8 bases. Germline CDR1 reads GTSNPN; CDR2 reads SVGIG (reference sequence). With 1 base clipped from V and 6 bases from J, the junction kept 4 bases outside the gene matches. The CDR3 has 14 amino acids. CDR3 bases: TGTGCCTGGAGTGGGACAGGGTTCGCCGGGGAGCTGTTTTTT. Protein product: CAWSGTGFAGELFF. Using reference TRBV30 and TRBJ2-2 for the parts outside the CDR3, the full variable domain is SQTIHQWPATLVQPVGSPLSLECTVEGTSNPNLYWYRQAAGRGLQLLFYSVGIGQISSEVPQNLSASRPQDRQFILSSKKLLLSDSGFYLCAWSGTGFAGELFFGEGSRLTVL.

The chain joins TRBV6-5 to TRBJ2-3, with 9 bases that match TRBD1. Germline CDR1 reads MNHEY; CDR2 reads SVGAGI. The J segment lost 1 base and the V segment lost 2 bases, leaving 1 base of the junction unmatched. The CDR3 has 15 residues. CDR3 DNA sequence: TGTGCCAGCAGTTACCGGGACAGGGGCACAGATACGCAGTATTTT. This codes for CASSYRDRGTDTQYF.

The V call is TRBV7-6, the J call TRBJ2-1; maybe TRBD2 (6 bases). Trimming pared 0 bases from V and 7 bases from J, leaving 13 bases between. The CDR3 extends over 15 amino acids. Germline lookup yields CDR1 SGHVS and CDR2 FNYEAQ. CDR3 residues: CASSLAGGSRNEQFF. In nucleotides, the CDR3 is TGTGCCAGCAGCTTAGCGGGAGGTTCGCGGAATGAGCAGTTCTTC. Supplemented by reference TRBV7-6 and TRBJ2-1, the full variable domain reads GAGVSQSPRYKVTKRGQDVALRCDPISGHVSLYWYRQALGQGPEFLTYFNYEAQQDKSGLPNDRFSAERPEGSISTLTIQRTEQRDSAMYRCASSLAGGSRNEQFFGPGTRLTVL.